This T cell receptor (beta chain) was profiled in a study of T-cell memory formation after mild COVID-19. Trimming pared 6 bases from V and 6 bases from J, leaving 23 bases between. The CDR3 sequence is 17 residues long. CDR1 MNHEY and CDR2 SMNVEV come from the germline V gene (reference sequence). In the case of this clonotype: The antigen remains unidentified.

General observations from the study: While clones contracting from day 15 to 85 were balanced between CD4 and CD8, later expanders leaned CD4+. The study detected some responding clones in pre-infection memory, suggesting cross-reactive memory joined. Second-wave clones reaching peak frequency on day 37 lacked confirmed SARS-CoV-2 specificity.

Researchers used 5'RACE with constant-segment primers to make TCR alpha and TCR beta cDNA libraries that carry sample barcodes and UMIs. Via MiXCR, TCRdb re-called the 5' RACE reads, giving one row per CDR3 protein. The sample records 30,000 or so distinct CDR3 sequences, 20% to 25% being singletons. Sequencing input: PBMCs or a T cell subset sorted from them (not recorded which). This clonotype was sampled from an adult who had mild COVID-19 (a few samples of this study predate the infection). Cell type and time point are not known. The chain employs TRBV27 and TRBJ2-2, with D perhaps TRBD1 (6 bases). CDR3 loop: CASSYLPGQLRPGELFF. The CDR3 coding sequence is TGTGCCAGCAGCTACCTACCGGGACAACTTCGGCCCGGGGAGCTGTTTTTT.